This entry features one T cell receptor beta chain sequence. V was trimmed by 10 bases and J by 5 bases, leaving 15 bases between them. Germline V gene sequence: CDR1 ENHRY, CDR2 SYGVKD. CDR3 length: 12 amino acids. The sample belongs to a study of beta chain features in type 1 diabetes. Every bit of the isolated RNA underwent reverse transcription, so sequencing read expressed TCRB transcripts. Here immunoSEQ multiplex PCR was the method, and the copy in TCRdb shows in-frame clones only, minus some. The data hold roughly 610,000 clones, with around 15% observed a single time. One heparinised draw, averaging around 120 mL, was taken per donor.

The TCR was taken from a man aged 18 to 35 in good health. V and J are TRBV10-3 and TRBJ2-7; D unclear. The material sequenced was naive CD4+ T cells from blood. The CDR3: CATRPESDEQYF. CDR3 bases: TGTGCCACAAGACCCGAGAGTGACGAGCAGTACTTC.